This T cell receptor (beta chain) was captured by sequencing in a study of T cell repertoires in cytomegalovirus infection. The germline CDR1 and CDR2 sequences are SGHTA and FQGTGA. The V end was cut by 5 bases, the J end by 1 base, with 16 bases between. The CDR3 sequence is 16 residues long. Each CDR3 protein gets one entry after TCRdb re-called the reads with MiXCR. The data show around 340,000 distinct CDR3 sequences, with approximately 32% seen just once and roughly 20% held by the top ten. This clonotype was counted between two and nine times. What it binds is not known. The TCR was taken from a human donor in good health (CMV status not recorded). Some clones in this sample may be carry-over from other donors' samples. This rearrangement joins TRBV7-3 to TRBJ2-3; D may be TRBD2 (6 bases). Here the sequenced sample was cultured PBMCs, taken from culture after CMV antigen stimulation. The CDR3 DNA is TGTGCCAGCAGCCAAATAGCGGCTTCGGGCACAGATACGCAGTATTTT. Protein sequence: CASSQIAASGTDTQYF.